This is a list of T cell receptor beta chains from one sample in a study of CD8 T cells in Susac syndrome. TCRdb re-derived calls from the immunoSEQ multiplex PCR reads in MiXCR, one entry per CDR3 protein. The sample lists 200,000 or so distinct CDR3 sequences; 90% to 95% were seen once. The specimen sequenced was CD4+ T cells from PBMCs. All receptors derive from a human donor with multiple sclerosis. Both conserved end residues are part of each CDR3. D genes are given only for firm matches. Part of the rows lack a size; the others show once, few, many or a class for expanded clones.

CDR3aa | CDR3nt | v_gene | abundance | d_gene | j_gene
CASSRDPTYEQYF | TGTGCCAGCAGCAGGGACCCCACCTACGAGCAGTACTTC | TRBV3-1 | NA | NA | TRBJ2-7
CSVAGIPDYGYTF | TGCAGCGTCGCAGGGATCCCCGACTATGGCTACACCTTC | TRBV29-1 | once | NA | TRBJ1-2
CASSPGQVTQYF | TGTGCCAGCTCTCCAGGGCAAGTGACCCAGTACTTC | TRBV2 | NA | NA | TRBJ2-5
CASSPQNTGELFF | TGTGCCAGCAGCCCCCAGAACACCGGGGAGCTGTTTTTT | TRBV9 | NA | NA | TRBJ2-2
CASSQAGSAATIYF | TGCGCCAGCAGCCAAGCGGGGTCAGCGGCCACCATATATTTT | TRBV4-1 | NA | NA | TRBJ1-3
CASSLMAGAYEQYF | TGTGCCAGCAGCCTTATGGCGGGGGCGTACGAGCAGTACTTC | TRBV3-1 | NA | NA | TRBJ2-7
CSPLDPLAKNIQYF | TGCAGCCCTCTCGATCCCTTAGCCAAAAACATTCAGTACTTC | TRBV20-1 | NA | NA | TRBJ2-4
CASRGTLNTGELFF | TGTGCCAGCAGGGGCACCCTAAACACCGGGGAGCTGTTTTTT | TRBV2 | NA | NA | TRBJ2-2
CSVTPKAGDWEQYF | TGCAGCGTTACCCCAAAGGCCGGAGATTGGGAGCAGTACTTC | TRBV29-1 | NA | NA | TRBJ2-7
CASSSGRINEQFF | TGTGCCAGCAGCAGCGGACGGATCAATGAGCAGTTCTTC | TRBV7-9 | NA | NA | TRBJ2-1
CSAQPTSGRTGEQYF | TGCAGTGCCCAGCCCACTAGCGGGAGGACGGGCGAGCAGTACTTC | TRBV20-1 | few | TRBD2 | TRBJ2-7
CASSLRPQETQYF | TGTGCCAGCAGCTTAAGGCCTCAAGAGACCCAGTACTTC | TRBV7-3 | NA | NA | TRBJ2-5
CSVLTGALSSGANVLTF | TGCAGCGTTTTAACAGGGGCCCTTTCCTCTGGGGCCAACGTCCTGACTTTC | TRBV29-1 | NA | TRBD1 | TRBJ2-6
CASSSLGANSGANVLTF | TGTGCCAGCAGCTCGTTAGGCGCAAACTCTGGGGCCAACGTCCTGACTTTC | TRBV5-6 | NA | NA | TRBJ2-6
CASSSQGGNSPLHF | TGTGCCAGCAGCTCCCAGGGGGGGAATTCACCCCTCCACTTT | TRBV7-9 | few | TRBD1 | TRBJ1-6
CASSQAGGPADTQYF | TGTGCCAGCAGCCAAGCGGGAGGCCCCGCAGATACGCAGTATTTT | TRBV4-2 | NA | TRBD2 | TRBJ2-3
CASSEYEGAPNIQYF | TGTGCCAGCAGTGAATACGAGGGGGCGCCAAACATTCAGTACTTC | TRBV2 | NA | TRBD1 | TRBJ2-4
CATSRLGLAEGYEQYF | TGTGCCACCAGCAGGCTGGGACTAGCGGAGGGCTACGAGCAGTACTTC | TRBV15 | NA | TRBD2 | TRBJ2-7
CASSESQFGGYTF | TGTGCCAGCAGTGAATCCCAGTTCGGGGGCTACACCTTC | TRBV2 | NA | NA | TRBJ1-2
CATGVAGGTEQFF | TGTGCCACCGGGGTGGCGGGGGGGACTGAGCAGTTCTTC | TRBV24-1 | NA | TRBD2 | TRBJ2-1
CAWTGRMNTEAFF | TGTGCCTGGACTGGCAGAATGAACACTGAAGCTTTCTTT | TRBV30 | once | NA | TRBJ1-1
CASSVGNDLGETQYF | TGTGCCAGCAGCGTAGGAAACGATTTAGGGGAGACCCAGTACTTC | TRBV9 | NA | NA | TRBJ2-5
CASSQGTGRNYGYTF | TGTGCCAGCAGCCAAGGGACAGGACGGAACTATGGCTACACCTTC | TRBV3-1 | NA | TRBD1 | TRBJ1-2
CASRLTGTTSNQPQHF | TGTGCCAGCAGGCTGACCGGGACAACAAGCAATCAGCCCCAGCATTTT | TRBV27 | NA | NA | TRBJ1-5
CSERRNEQFF | TGCAGCGAAAGGCGCAATGAGCAGTTCTTC | TRBV20-1 | NA | NA | TRBJ2-1
CASSESATVDTQYF | TGTGCCAGCAGTGAGTCCGCGACCGTGGATACGCAGTATTTT | TRBV25-1 | NA | NA | TRBJ2-3
CAWRTNYYSPLHF | TGTGCCTGGAGGACAAATTATTATTCACCCCTCCACTTT | TRBV30 | NA | NA | TRBJ1-6
CSARGPRSSSDTQYF | TGCAGTGCTAGAGGCCCCAGATCTAGTTCGGATACGCAGTATTTT | TRBV20-1 | NA | NA | TRBJ2-3
CASSQGVGGLYEQYF | TGTGCCAGCAGCCAAGGAGTGGGGGGCCTCTACGAGCAGTACTTC | TRBV3-1 | NA | NA | TRBJ2-7
CSARDEVAQPGMKLFF | TGCAGTGCTAGAGATGAGGTTGCACAGCCAGGGATGAAACTGTTTTTT | TRBV20-1 | NA | NA | TRBJ1-4
CASSRLYGTGVAEAFF | TGTGCCAGCAGCCGACTCTATGGGACAGGGGTTGCTGAAGCTTTCTTT | TRBV7-2 | NA | TRBD1 | TRBJ1-1
CATGRGGSDNEQFF | TGTGCCACCGGACGAGGAGGGTCGGACAATGAGCAGTTCTTC | TRBV24-1 | NA | NA | TRBJ2-1
CASSPFTLAHGYTF | TGTGCCAGCAGTCCTTTCACATTAGCCCATGGCTACACCTTC | TRBV6-1 | NA | NA | TRBJ1-2
CASIRGGYQETQYF | TGCGCCAGCATACGTGGTGGGTACCAAGAGACCCAGTACTTC | TRBV5-1 | NA | NA | TRBJ2-5
CASSSGSLPQHF | TGTGCCAGCAGTTCCGGGTCTTTGCCCCAGCATTTT | TRBV27 | NA | NA | TRBJ1-5
CASSLASPPGELFF | TGCGCCAGCAGCTTGGCAAGCCCCCCCGGGGAGCTGTTTTTT | TRBV5-1 | NA | NA | TRBJ2-2
CASRPGTGNYEQYF | TGTGCCAGCAGACCCGGGACAGGGAATTACGAGCAGTACTTC | TRBV12-3/TRBV12-4 | NA | TRBD1 | TRBJ2-7
CSAPWRGNTEAFF | TGCAGTGCCCCTTGGCGGGGGAACACTGAAGCTTTCTTT | TRBV20-1 | NA | NA | TRBJ1-1
CASSPRLRADTQYF | TGTGCCAGCAGTCCTAGACTGAGGGCAGATACGCAGTATTTT | TRBV27 | NA | NA | TRBJ2-3
CASSPVPNTGELFF | TGTGCCAGCTCACCAGTGCCGAACACCGGGGAGCTGTTTTTT | TRBV18 | NA | NA | TRBJ2-2
CSAIVRSYGYTF | TGCAGTGCTATAGTTCGTTCCTATGGCTACACCTTC | TRBV20-1 | NA | NA | TRBJ1-2
CASSSGSGRYGYTF | TGTGCCAGCAGTTCAGGGTCGGGACGCTATGGCTACACCTTC | TRBV27 | NA | NA | TRBJ1-2
CACSRDGRTEAFF | TGTGCCTGTTCACGGGACGGTCGGACTGAAGCTTTCTTT | TRBV6-4 | once | NA | TRBJ1-1
CSARSWTNQETQYF | TGCAGTGCTAGATCCTGGACGAACCAAGAGACCCAGTACTTC | TRBV20-1 | NA | NA | TRBJ2-5
CSARDWRGGVRTQYF | TGCAGTGCTAGAGATTGGCGGGGGGGCGTTCGGACCCAGTACTTC | TRBV20-1 | NA | TRBD2 | TRBJ2-5
CASSPGLAGAGGQYF | TGTGCCAGCAGCCCGGGACTAGCGGGGGCGGGGGGGCAGTATTTT | TRBV11-3 | NA | TRBD2 | TRBJ2-3
CATSREPYSNQPQHF | TGTGCCACCAGCAGAGAACCTTATAGCAATCAGCCCCAGCATTTT | TRBV15 | NA | NA | TRBJ1-5
CSASGTGLNQPQHF | TGCAGTGCTAGCGGGACAGGATTGAATCAGCCCCAGCATTTT | TRBV20-1 | NA | TRBD1 | TRBJ1-5
CASTPARGLDTQYF | TGTGCCAGCACCCCGGCTAGGGGCCTAGATACGCAGTATTTT | TRBV11-2 | NA | NA | TRBJ2-3
CASSLSLLSSYEQYF | TGTGCCAGCAGCCTCTCCTTATTGAGCTCCTACGAGCAGTACTTC | TRBV7-2 | NA | NA | TRBJ2-7
CASRRTSTDTQYF | TGTGCCAGTAGAAGGACATCAACAGATACGCAGTATTTT | TRBV19 | NA | NA | TRBJ2-3
CAWSDGTLDSPLHF | TGTGCCTGGAGCGACGGGACATTGGATTCACCCCTCCACTTT | TRBV30 | NA | NA | TRBJ1-6
CASSELGGRGETQYF | TGTGCCAGCAGTGAATTGGGGGGGCGCGGAGAGACCCAGTACTTC | TRBV25-1 | NA | NA | TRBJ2-5
CASSPADYEQYF | TGTGCCAGCTCACCAGCCGACTACGAGCAGTACTTC | TRBV18 | NA | NA | TRBJ2-7